The 30 T cell receptor beta chains reported below all come from one sample, sequenced in a study of monozygotic twins with inflammatory bowel disease. TCRdb re-called the 5' RACE reads; every CDR3 protein appears as one record, without DNA. In total, the table holds about 380,000 distinct CDR3 sequences. Sequencing input: blood. Receptor source: a human donor with ulcerative colitis or Crohn's disease, or a healthy co-twin of an affected twin (not recorded which).

This sequence joins TRBV7-9 and TRBJ2-7; TCRdb gives TRBD2 as the D gene, but with no DNA this cannot be confirmed. Germline-derived CDR1 and CDR2 are SEHNR and FQNEAQ (reference sequence). The CDR3 length is 14 residues. CDR3 region: CASSLGVSPYEQYF.

The V and J genes are TRBV28 and TRBJ2-3; the TCRdb call, TRBD1, lacks DNA for checking. CDR3 size: 11 residues. CDR1 is MDHEN and CDR2 is SYDVKM in the germline V gene. The CDR3 protein is CASTAPDTQYF.

The gene calls are TRBV12-3 or TRBV12-4 and TRBJ2-1; TCRdb gives TRBD1 as the D gene, but with no DNA this cannot be confirmed. The CDR3 contains 15 residues. CDR3 loop: CASSFGGTGIHEQFF.

This chain joins TRBV12-3 or TRBV12-4 and TRBJ1-5; TCRdb calls TRBD1, which cannot be checked without DNA. This CDR3 spans 15 amino acids. The CDR3 sequence: CASSGGTGGEDPQHF.

V and J are TRBV19 and TRBJ1-1. The CDR3 length is 16 residues. Germline lookup yields CDR1 LNHDA and CDR2 SQIVND (reference sequence). CDR3 in amino acids: CASIDNPAGVNTEAFF.

This rearrangement joins TRBV20-1 to TRBJ2-7; without DNA, the TCRdb call of TRBD1 cannot be checked. Germline loops: CDR1 DFQATT, CDR2 SNEGSKA (reference sequence). This CDR3 contains 14 residues. CDR3 amino acids: CSARTGGIPNEQYF.

The chain links TRBV20-1 to TRBJ2-2; TCRdb returns TRBD1, unconfirmable since there is no DNA. The CDR3 totals 13 residues. Germline CDR1 and CDR2: DFQATT and SNEGSKA (reference sequence). The CDR3 region is CSTGARNTGELFF.

The V and J genes are TRBV29-1 and TRBJ2-6; TCRdb outputs TRBD2, but without DNA this stays unchecked. This CDR3 has 15 residues. CDR1 and CDR2 from the germline V gene are SQVTM and ANQGSEA. The CDR3 sequence is CSVPISHSGANVLTF.

The chain is built from TRBV6-1 and TRBJ2-3; TCRdb indicates TRBD1, and absent DNA this call remains unverified. This CDR3 comprises 16 residues. The germline V gene encodes CDR1 MNHNS and CDR2 SASEGT. CDR3 in amino acids: CASSRQGTYFTDTQYF.

The chain uses TRBV10-3 and TRBJ2-7. From germline, CDR1 is ENHRY and CDR2 SYGVKD. The CDR3 is made up of 11 amino acids. The CDR3 sequence is CAILILNEQYF.

The chain employs TRBV6-5 and TRBJ2-6; TCRdb gives TRBD1 as the D gene, but with no DNA this cannot be confirmed. The CDR3 is 18 residues long. Germline CDR1 MNHEY, CDR2 SVGAGI. This CDR3 is CASSSPPGSSSGANVLTF.

This chain connects TRBV18 to TRBJ2-7; as DNA is missing, the TRBD1 call by TCRdb cannot be tested. Germline V gene lookup returns CDR1 KGHSH and CDR2 LQKENI. The CDR3 length is 15 residues. The CDR3 protein is CASSPRQGAMYEQYF.

V gene TRBV7-2 combines with J gene TRBJ1-4; the D call from TCRdb, TRBD1, cannot be confirmed without DNA. The CDR3 length is 16 residues. Germline V gene data show CDR1 as SGHTA and CDR2 as FQGNSA. The chain's CDR3 is CASSLVPGTTNEKLFF.

The rearrangement joins TRBV28 to TRBJ1-2; TCRdb returns TRBD1, unconfirmable since there is no DNA. The CDR3 totals 21 residues. Per germline, CDR1 MDHEN and CDR2 SYDVKM. This chain's CDR3 is CASSSNSRQEGKRPRNYGYTF.

The chain uses TRBV19 and TRBJ2-1; TCRdb's D call of TRBD1 is untestable without DNA. The CDR3 runs 14 residues. CDR1 is LNHDA, CDR2 SQIVND, per germline (reference sequence). The CDR3 sequence: CASSSRDTFWMQFF.

V gene TRBV9 combines with J gene TRBJ2-1; TCRdb designates TRBD1, a call that cannot be tested without DNA. Germline V gene sequence: CDR1 SGDLS, CDR2 YYNGEE. CDR3 length: 17 amino acids. The CDR3 loop reads CASSVEFGGQGWVEQFF.

The chain carries TRBV2 and TRBJ2-1; TCRdb's D call, TRBD2, is unchecked because there is no DNA. Germline V CDR1 and CDR2: SNHLY, FYNNEI. CDR3 length: 16 residues. The CDR3 loop reads CASSVGASGRYNEQFF.

V and J are TRBV4-3 and TRBJ2-2; TCRdb outputs TRBD1, but without DNA this stays unchecked. The CDR3 spans 17 residues. CDR1 is LGHNA, CDR2 YSLEER, per germline. CDR3 in amino acids: CASSRDGTPLFTGELFF.

The chain carries TRBV5-1 and TRBJ1-1; the D gene TCRdb calls, TRBD1, cannot be checked with no DNA. Germline V gene data show CDR1 as SGHRS and CDR2 as YFSETQ. The length of the CDR3 is 16 residues. CDR3 region: CASSFLPQGGITEAFF.

The genes are TRBV5-6 and TRBJ2-3. This CDR3 is 12 amino acids long. Germline CDR1 SGHDT, CDR2 YYEEEE. The CDR3 is CASSFLADTQYF.

The chain links TRBV6-1 to TRBJ2-3; TCRdb reports TRBD2, a call that lacks DNA to check it against. The CDR3 has 15 amino acids. The germline V gene has CDR1 MNHNS and CDR2 SASEGT. This CDR3 is CASSVPAGGTDTQYF.

The chain has TRBV9 and TRBJ2-3. The CDR3 covers 15 residues. CDR1 and CDR2 from the germline V gene are SGDLS and YYNGEE. CDR3 in amino acids: CASSVEHNLGDTQYF.

This chain uses TRBV4-2 with TRBJ2-3; TCRdb lists TRBD2, though no DNA is available to test this call. Germline CDR1 LGHNA, CDR2 YNFKEQ. The CDR3 totals 16 residues. CDR3 loop: CASSQGVADSTDTQYF.

The chain is built from TRBV11-1 and TRBJ2-3; checking the TCRdb D call of TRBD1 is not possible without DNA. The germline V gene has CDR1 SGHAT and CDR2 FQDESV (reference sequence). The CDR3 totals 18 residues. CDR3 sequence reads: CASSPPHPRGRETDTQYF.

The CDR3 spells CASSQAPSIYEQYF. The J gene is TRBJ2-7, the V gene TRBV4-2. The CDR3 sequence is 14 residues long. Germline V CDR1 and CDR2: LGHNA, YNFKEQ.

The chain carries TRBV3-1 and TRBJ2-7; TCRdb calls TRBD1, which cannot be checked without DNA. This CDR3 spans 13 amino acids. Germline V gene lookup returns CDR1 LGHDT and CDR2 YNNKEL (reference sequence). CDR3 loop: CASTGQPAYEQYF.

The rearrangement uses TRBV19 and TRBJ1-5. Germline lookup yields CDR1 LNHDA and CDR2 SQIVND (reference sequence). The CDR3 runs 15 residues. The chain's CDR3 is CASSQAPYSNQPQHF.

This chain links TRBV12-3 or TRBV12-4 with TRBJ1-2. This CDR3 has 14 residues. The CDR3 reads CASSGSSSNYGYTF.

CDR3 loop: CASSVGRDEKLFF. This chain uses TRBV9 with TRBJ1-4. The length of the CDR3 is 13 residues. The germline gives CDR1 SGDLS, CDR2 YYNGEE.

The V call is TRBV19, the J call TRBJ1-1. This CDR3 is built from 14 residues. The germline V gene encodes CDR1 LNHDA and CDR2 SQIVND (reference sequence). The CDR3: CASFTPWGTTEAFF.